The 5 T cell receptor beta chains reported below all come from one sample, sequenced in a study of blood T cell repertoires in COVID-19. The data were produced by immunoSEQ multiplex PCR, yet TCRdb's version contains in-frame clones alone and is incomplete. Of more than 250,000 clones detected, more than 75% appear once; the ten largest clones hold 5.3%. Source material: PBMCs or T cells enriched from blood (not recorded which). The receptor set was obtained from a woman aged 25 to 39 who had recovered from COVID-19.

The V gene is TRBV7-9, the J gene TRBJ1-1, with D possibly matching TRBD1 (6 bases). V was cut by 3 bases and J by 5 bases, with 10 bases left in between. The CDR3 has 13 residues. Germline-derived CDR1 and CDR2 are SEHNR and FQNEAQ (reference sequence). This CDR3 is CASSFGQRTEAFF. The CDR3 coding sequence is TGTGCCAGCAGCTTTGGACAGCGTACTGAAGCTTTCTTT.

The rearrangement uses TRBV6-2 or TRBV6-3 and TRBJ2-7; weak D call: TRBD2 (6 bases). The V and J ends lost 2 bases and 3 bases respectively, with 11 bases between them. The CDR3 has 14 residues. Germline CDR1 and CDR2: MNHEY and SVGEGT. DNA for the CDR3: TGTGCCAGCAGTTACCCCGGGACTCGCTACGAGCAGTACTTC. This codes for CASSYPGTRYEQYF.

V and J are TRBV4-2 and TRBJ2-1; 7 bases match TRBD2. The CDR3 loop spans 15 amino acids. V dropped 0 bases and J dropped 6; count of bases not matched to a gene: 5. Germline V gives CDR1 LGHNA, CDR2 YNFKEQ. The chain's CDR3 is CASSQERGTINEQFF. The CDR3 DNA reads as TGTGCCAGCAGCCAAGAACGGGGGACTATCAATGAGCAGTTCTTC.

The genes are TRBV9 and TRBJ2-3, with D possibly being TRBD2 (6 bases). V lost 2 bases and J 3 bases, leaving 25 bases between the germline ends. Germline V CDR1 and CDR2: SGDLS, YYNGEE. The CDR3 covers 19 residues. CDR3 sequence reads: CASSVGLQAGMTRTDTQYF. In DNA, the CDR3 is TGTGCCAGCAGCGTCGGGCTTCAGGCGGGGATGACTCGGACAGATACGCAGTATTTT. Variable domain in full (rest from reference TRBV9 and TRBJ2-3): DSGVTQTPKHLITATGQRVTLRCSPRSGDLSVYWYQQSLDQGLQFLIQYYNGEERAKGNILERFSAQQFPDLHSELNLSSLELGDSALYFCASSVGLQAGMTRTDTQYFGPGTRLTVL.

The chain uses TRBV7-2 and TRBJ1-5; D is ambiguous. V dropped 3 bases and J dropped 1 base, with 13 bases sitting between them. CDR3 length: 16 residues. CDR1 SGHTA and CDR2 FQGNSA come from the germline V gene. CDR3 amino acids: CASSFGGSRSNQPQHF. CDR3 nucleotides: TGTGCCAGCAGCTTTGGAGGTAGCAGGAGCAATCAGCCCCAGCATTTT.